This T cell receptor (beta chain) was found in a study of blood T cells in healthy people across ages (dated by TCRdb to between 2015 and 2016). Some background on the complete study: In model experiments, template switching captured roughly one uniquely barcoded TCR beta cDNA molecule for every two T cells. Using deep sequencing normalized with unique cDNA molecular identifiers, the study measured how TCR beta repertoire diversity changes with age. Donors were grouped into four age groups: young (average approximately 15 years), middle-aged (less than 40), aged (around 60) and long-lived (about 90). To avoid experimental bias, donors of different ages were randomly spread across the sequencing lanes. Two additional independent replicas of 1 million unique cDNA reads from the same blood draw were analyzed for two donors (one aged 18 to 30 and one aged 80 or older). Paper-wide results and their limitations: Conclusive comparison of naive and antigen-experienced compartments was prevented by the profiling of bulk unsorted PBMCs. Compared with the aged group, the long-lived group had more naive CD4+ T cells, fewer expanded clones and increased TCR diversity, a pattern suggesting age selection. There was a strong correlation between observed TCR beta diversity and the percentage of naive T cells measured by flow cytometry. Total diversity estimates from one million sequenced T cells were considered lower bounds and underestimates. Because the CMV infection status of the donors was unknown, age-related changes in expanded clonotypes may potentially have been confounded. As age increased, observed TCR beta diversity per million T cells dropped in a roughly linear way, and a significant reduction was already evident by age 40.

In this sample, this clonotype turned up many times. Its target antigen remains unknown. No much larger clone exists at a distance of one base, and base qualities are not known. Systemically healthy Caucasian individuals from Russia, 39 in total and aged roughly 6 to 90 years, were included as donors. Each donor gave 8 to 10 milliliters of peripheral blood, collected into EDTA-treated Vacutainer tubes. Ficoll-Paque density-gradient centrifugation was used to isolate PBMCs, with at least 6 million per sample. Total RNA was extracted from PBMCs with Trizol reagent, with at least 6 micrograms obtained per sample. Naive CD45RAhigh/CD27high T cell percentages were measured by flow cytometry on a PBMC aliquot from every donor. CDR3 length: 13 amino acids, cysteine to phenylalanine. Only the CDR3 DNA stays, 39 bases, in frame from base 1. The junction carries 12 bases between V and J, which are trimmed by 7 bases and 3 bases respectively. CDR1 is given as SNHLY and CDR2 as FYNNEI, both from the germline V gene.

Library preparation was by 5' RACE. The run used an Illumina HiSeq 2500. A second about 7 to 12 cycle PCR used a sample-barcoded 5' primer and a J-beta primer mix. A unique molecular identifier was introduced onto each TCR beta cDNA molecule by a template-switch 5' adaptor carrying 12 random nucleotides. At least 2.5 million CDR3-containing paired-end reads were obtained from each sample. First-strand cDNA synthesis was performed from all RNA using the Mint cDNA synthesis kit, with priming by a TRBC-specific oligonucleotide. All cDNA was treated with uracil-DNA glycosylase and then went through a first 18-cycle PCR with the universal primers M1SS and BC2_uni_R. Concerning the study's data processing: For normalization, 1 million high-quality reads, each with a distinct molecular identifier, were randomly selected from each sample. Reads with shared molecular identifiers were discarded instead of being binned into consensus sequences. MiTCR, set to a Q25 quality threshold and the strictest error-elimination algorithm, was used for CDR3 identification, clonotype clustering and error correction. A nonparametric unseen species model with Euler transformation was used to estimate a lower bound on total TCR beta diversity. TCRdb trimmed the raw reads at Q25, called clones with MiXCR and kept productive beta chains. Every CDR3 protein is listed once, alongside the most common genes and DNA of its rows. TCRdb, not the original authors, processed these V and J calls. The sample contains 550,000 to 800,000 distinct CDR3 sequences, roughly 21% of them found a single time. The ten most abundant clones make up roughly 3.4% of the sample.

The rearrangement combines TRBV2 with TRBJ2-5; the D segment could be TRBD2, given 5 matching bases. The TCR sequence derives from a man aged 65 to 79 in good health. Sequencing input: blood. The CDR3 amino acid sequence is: CASIMRGKETQYF. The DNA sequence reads TGTGCCAGCATCATGAGAGGGAAAGAGACCCAGTACTTC.